The 8 T cell receptor beta chains reported below all come from one sample, sequenced in a study of cytomegalovirus exposure and HLA in healthy donors. The PCR made use of 60 Vbeta and 13 Jbeta primers. Clones were read by immunoSEQ multiplex PCR, and TCRdb kept only the in-frame ones, dropping some. The sample has under 150,000 clones; about four fifths are singletons. The sequenced material came from PBMCs. The receptors stem from a man aged 30 to 39 in good health and CMV-seronegative.

The chain combines TRBV5-1 with TRBJ2-6; a possible D gene is TRBD2 (5 bases). Trimming shortened V by 5 bases and J by 0 bases, and 12 bases separated the two germline ends. The CDR3 has 16 amino acids. Per the germline V gene, CDR1 is SGHRS and CDR2 is YFSETQ. The DNA of the CDR3 is TGCGCCAGCAGGATTGACGGGAACTCTGGGGCCAACGTCCTGACTTTC. Translation: CASRIDGNSGANVLTF. Combining the CDR3 with reference TRBV5-1 and TRBJ2-6 gives the whole variable domain KAGVTQTPRYLIKTRGQQVTLSCSPISGHRSVSWYQQTPGQGLQFLFEYFSETQRNKGNFPGRFSGRQFSNSRSEMNVSTLELGDSALYLCASRIDGNSGANVLTFGAGSRLTVL.

V usage is TRBV5-1 and J usage is TRBJ2-3; D may be TRBD2 (6 bases). This CDR3 is 17 amino acids long. The V end lost 3 bases, the J end lost 0 bases, and 17 bases lay between the germline ends. Germline CDR1 reads SGHRS; CDR2 reads YFSETQ. CDR3 in DNA: TGCGCCAGCAGCTGGGGGAGGAGAGCGGGCAGCACAGATACGCAGTATTTT. It yields the protein CASSWGRRAGSTDTQYF.

This chain joins TRBV27 and TRBJ2-7; 9 positions match TRBD1. The CDR3 has 16 amino acids. Germline-derived CDR1 and CDR2 are MNHEY and SMNVEV (reference sequence). V lost 2 bases and J lost 0; bases outside the gene matches: 5. The CDR3 DNA sequence: TGTGCCAGCAGTTTAGGTCGGGACAGGGTCTCCTACGAGCAGTACTTC. Residues: CASSLGRDRVSYEQYF.

This chain joins TRBV28 and TRBJ1-2; D may be TRBD1 (6 bases). CDR3 length: 15 amino acids. Trimming removed 3 bases at V and 4 bases at J, with 15 bases between. Germline CDR1 reads MDHEN; CDR2 reads SYDVKM. The CDR3 region has the DNA TGTGCCAGCAGTTTCGGCAGGGGACGGGGCTATGGCTACACCTTC. Its protein product is CASSFGRGRGYGYTF.

V usage is TRBV28 and J usage is TRBJ1-5; TRBD1 might be the D (5 bases). The CDR3 is 15 amino acids. The V gene's germline CDR1 is MDHEN and CDR2 SYDVKM. The germline V and J ends were trimmed by 6 bases and 6 bases, with 18 bases remaining between them. CDR3 nucleotides: TGTGCCAGCAGGTACGACAGTTTCCCAGGTCAGCCCCAGCATTTT. Translated: CASRYDSFPGQPQHF.

The chain has TRBV7-2 and TRBJ1-1; tentative D call: TRBD1 (5 bases). Trimming removed 3 bases at V and 4 bases at J, with 15 bases between. Germline CDR1 SGHTA, CDR2 FQGNSA. There are 15 residues in the CDR3. CDR3 sequence (DNA): TGTGCCAGCAGCTTCCCAGGGATTCCTCCCACTGAAGCTTTCTTT. Encoded protein: CASSFPGIPPTEAFF.

V and J are TRBV14 and TRBJ2-7; 7 nucleotides align to TRBD1. Trimming removed 4 bases from V and 2 bases from J; junction bases left unmatched: 14. The CDR3 has 17 residues. Germline V gene lookup returns CDR1 SGHDN and CDR2 FVKESK. The CDR3 DNA reads as TGTGCCAGCAGCCGTTTGGGAACCGGGACAGCCACCTACGAGCAGTACTTC. Encoded protein: CASSRLGTGTATYEQYF.

This chain links TRBV4-1 with TRBJ1-6; D perhaps matches TRBD1 (5 bases). Germline V lookup: CDR1 MGHRA, CDR2 YSYEKL. Trimming shortened V by 4 bases and J by 7 bases, and 14 bases separated the two germline ends. The CDR3 consists of 15 residues. This CDR3 reads CASSLTPRGNSPLHF. The CDR3 DNA reads as TGCGCCAGCAGCCTTACCCCCCGGGGGAATTCACCCCTCCACTTT.